This T cell receptor (beta chain) was retrieved from a study of blood T cells in healthy people across ages. This clonotype was detected only a few times. The V gene lost 8 bases and the J gene lost 2 bases, with 14 bases spanning the gap. Germline-derived CDR1 and CDR2 are MNHNY and SVGAGI (reference sequence). The CDR3 extends over 14 amino acids. For the second PCR, which ran for roughly 6 to 11 cycles, a sample-barcoded 5' primer and a J-beta primer mix were used. TCRdb passed the 5' RACE reads through MiXCR, listing each CDR3 protein once. The repertoire consists of about 290,000 distinct CDR3 sequences, with roughly 27% occurring once and the leading ten covering over 25%.

The sequenced material came from blood. The TCR originated in a woman in her sixties or seventies in good health. The genes are TRBV6-6 and TRBJ2-3, with a tentative D call TRBD1 (5 bases). Written as DNA, the CDR3 is TGTGCCAGCCTTCGACAGATCCTCACAGATACGCAGTATTTT. Its translation: CASLRQILTDTQYF.